This passage covers 12 T cell receptor beta chains from one sample sequenced in a study of blood T cell repertoires in COVID-19. Using immunoSEQ multiplex PCR, the repertoire was profiled, and TCRdb retains in-frame clones only, with some absent. This repertoire shows about 270,000 clones, about 91% found once; its top ten account for approximately 2.7%. The sequencing input was PBMCs or T cells enriched from blood (not recorded which). Every receptor here comes from a man in his forties or fifties who had been exposed to COVID-19.

V is TRBV11-3 and J is TRBJ2-7; 7 positions match TRBD2. The CDR3 sequence is 17 residues long. Germline lookup yields CDR1 SGHNT and CDR2 YENEEA. The J segment lost 0 bases and the V segment lost 5 bases, leaving 13 bases of the junction unmatched. The CDR3 here is CASSRRSGNLNSYEQYF. The CDR3 nucleotides read TGTGCCAGCAGCCGAAGGAGCGGGAACTTAAACTCCTACGAGCAGTACTTC.

This chain joins TRBV5-5 and TRBJ1-4; 9 positions match TRBD1. V shed 5 bases and J 8 bases; nucleotides not matched to a gene: 7. The germline V gene has CDR1 SGHKS and CDR2 YYEKEE (reference sequence). This CDR3 is 14 amino acids long. The CDR3, as DNA: TGTGCCAGCAGTACAGGGGGCGCGATCGAAAAACTGTTTTTT. Translation: CASSTGGAIEKLFF.

This rearrangement joins TRBV11-3 to TRBJ1-1; D unresolved. Between the trimmed V and J ends, which lost 1 base and 7 bases, there was a span of 10 bases. The CDR3 length is 13 residues. Germline CDR1 is SGHNT and CDR2 is YENEEA. The CDR3 DNA reads TGTGCCAGCAGCTTAGTACCGGGGTTTGAAGCTTTCTTT. This encodes CASSLVPGFEAFF.

V usage is TRBV27 and J usage is TRBJ2-1, with TRBD1 matching over 11 bases. Trimming cost V 7 bases and J 6 bases; bases outside gene matches: 8. Germline CDR1 MNHEY, CDR2 SMNVEV (reference sequence). The CDR3 contains 15 residues. CDR3 protein: CASTYGTGGVNEQFF. As DNA, the CDR3 is TGTGCCAGCACGTACGGGACAGGGGGTGTCAATGAGCAGTTCTTC.

The chain uses TRBV6-1 and TRBJ1-5; D is ambiguous. The V gene's germline CDR1 is MNHNS and CDR2 SASEGT. Between the trimmed V and J ends, which lost 0 bases and 9 bases, there was a span of 6 bases. The CDR3 runs 12 residues. CDR3 bases: TGTGCCAGCAGTGAAGCTAAGCCGCCCCAGCATTTT. Translated: CASSEAKPPQHF.

This chain connects TRBV6-5 to TRBJ1-1; the match to TRBD1 covers 7 bases. Germline CDR1 is MNHEY and CDR2 is SVGAGI. CDR3 length equals 15 residues. With 6 bases clipped from V and 4 bases from J, the junction kept 11 bases outside the gene matches. CDR3 DNA: TGTGCCAGCAGGGACCGAGGGGGCGAGTTCACTGAAGCTTTCTTT. Protein product: CASRDRGGEFTEAFF.

This chain uses TRBV27 with TRBJ1-4; D call uncertain. The V gene's germline CDR1 is MNHEY and CDR2 SMNVEV (reference sequence). The CDR3 has 15 amino acids. The germline V and J ends were trimmed by 1 base and 3 bases, with 9 bases remaining between them. CDR3 residues: CASSLFGDSNEKLFF. The CDR3 region has the DNA TGTGCCAGCAGTTTATTCGGAGACTCTAATGAAAAACTGTTTTTT. The complete variable domain, with remaining parts taken from reference TRBV27 and TRBJ1-4, reads EAQVTQNPRYLITVTGKKLTVTCSQNMNHEYMSWYRQDPGLGLRQIYYSMNVEVTDKGDVPEGYKVSRKEKRNFPLILESPSPNQTSLYFCASSLFGDSNEKLFFGSGTQLSVL.

The J gene is TRBJ1-5, the V gene TRBV28; D is undetermined. This CDR3 is built from 14 residues. Looked up from germline, CDR1 is MDHEN and CDR2 is SYDVKM. The V gene lost 1 base and the J gene lost 3 bases, with 7 bases spanning the gap. CDR3 DNA: TGTGCCAGCAGTTTATCAGCGACCAATCAGCCCCAGCATTTT. Translating it yields CASSLSATNQPQHF.

This chain connects TRBV30 to TRBJ1-1; no clear D. The CDR3 length is 12 residues. Between the trimmed V and J ends, which lost 4 bases and 0 bases, there was a span of 6 bases. Germline-derived CDR1 and CDR2 are GTSNPN and SVGIG (reference sequence). CDR3 residues: CAWIILNTEAFF. The DNA for the CDR3 is TGTGCCTGGATAATCCTGAACACTGAAGCTTTCTTT. Full variable domain (remainder filled in from reference TRBV30 and TRBJ1-1): SQTIHQWPATLVQPVGSPLSLECTVEGTSNPNLYWYRQAAGRGLQLLFYSVGIGQISSEVPQNLSASRPQDRQFILSSKKLLLSDSGFYLCAWIILNTEAFFGQGTRLTVV.

J is TRBJ1-2 and V is TRBV5-1; no reliable D call. Trimming left V 2 bases short and J 0 bases short, with 14 bases between. Per the germline V gene, CDR1 is SGHRS and CDR2 is YFSETQ. This CDR3 contains 16 residues. CDR3 sequence: CASSFWAEAANYGYTF. The CDR3 nucleotides are TGCGCCAGCAGCTTTTGGGCAGAAGCTGCTAACTATGGCTACACCTTC.

This chain connects TRBV7-9 to TRBJ1-2; D unresolved. Germline V gives CDR1 SEHNR, CDR2 FQNEAQ (reference sequence). V lost 2 bases, J lost 3 bases, and 13 bases lay in between. CDR3 size: 15 residues. The CDR3 here is CASSLTGALYYGYTF. The DNA of the CDR3 is TGTGCCAGCAGCTTAACGGGAGCCCTATACTATGGCTACACCTTC.

The rearrangement uses TRBV9 and TRBJ2-2; 12 nucleotides match TRBD1. With V trimmed by 3 bases and J by 6 bases, 6 bases remained unmatched. CDR3 size: 16 residues. The V gene's germline CDR1 is SGDLS and CDR2 YYNGEE. CDR3 region: CASSGGTGGAAGELFF. The CDR3 coding sequence is TGTGCCAGCAGCGGAGGGACAGGGGGCGCGGCCGGGGAGCTGTTTTTT.